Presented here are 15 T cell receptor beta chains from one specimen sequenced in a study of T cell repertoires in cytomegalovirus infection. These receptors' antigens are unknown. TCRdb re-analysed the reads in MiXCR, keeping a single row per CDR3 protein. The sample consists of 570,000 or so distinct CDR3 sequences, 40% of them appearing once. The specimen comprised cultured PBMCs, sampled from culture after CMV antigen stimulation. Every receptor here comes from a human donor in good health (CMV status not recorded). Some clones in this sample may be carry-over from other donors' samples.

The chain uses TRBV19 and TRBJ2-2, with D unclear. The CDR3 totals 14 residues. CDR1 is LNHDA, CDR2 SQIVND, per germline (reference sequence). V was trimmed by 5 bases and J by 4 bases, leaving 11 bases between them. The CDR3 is CASSPIGPTGELFF. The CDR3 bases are TGTGCCAGTAGTCCCATCGGGCCCACCGGGGAGCTGTTTTTT.

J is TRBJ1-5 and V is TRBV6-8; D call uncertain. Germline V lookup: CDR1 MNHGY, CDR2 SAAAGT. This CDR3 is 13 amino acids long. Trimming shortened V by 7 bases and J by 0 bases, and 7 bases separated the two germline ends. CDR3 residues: CASTIDSNQPQHF. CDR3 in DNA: TGTGCCAGCACTATTGATAGCAATCAGCCCCAGCATTTT.

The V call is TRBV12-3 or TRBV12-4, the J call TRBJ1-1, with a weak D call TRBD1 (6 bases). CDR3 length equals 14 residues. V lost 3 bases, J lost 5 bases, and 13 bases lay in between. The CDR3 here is CASSFEGGVTEAFF. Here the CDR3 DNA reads TGTGCCAGCAGTTTCGAGGGGGGGGTTACTGAAGCTTTCTTT.

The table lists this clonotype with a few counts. CDR3 bases: TGTGCCAGCGCAGACTCCGACTTAGAGACCCAGTACTTC. Translation gives CASADSDLETQYF. The rearrangement uses TRBV11-2 and TRBJ2-5; D ambiguous. CDR3 length: 13 amino acids. Germline CDR1 SGHAT, CDR2 FQNNGV. The ends were cut back, 8 bases at V and 4 bases at J, with 14 bases in the middle.

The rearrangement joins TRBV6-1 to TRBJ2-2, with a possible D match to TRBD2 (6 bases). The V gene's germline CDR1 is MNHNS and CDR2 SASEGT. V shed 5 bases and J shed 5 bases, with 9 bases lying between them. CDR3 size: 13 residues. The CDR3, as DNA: TGTGCCAGCAGTCGACTAGTTACCGGGGAGCTGTTTTTT. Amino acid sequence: CASSRLVTGELFF.

The CDR3 reads CASSLFGTEETQYF. The CDR3 coding sequence is TGTGCCAGCAGCTTATTTGGGACTGAAGAGACCCAGTACTTC. This chain uses TRBV7-2 with TRBJ2-5; tentatively, D is TRBD2 (6 bases). From germline, CDR1 is SGHTA and CDR2 FQGNSA. Trimming removed 2 bases from V and 3 bases from J, with 10 bases in between. This CDR3 is 14 amino acids long.

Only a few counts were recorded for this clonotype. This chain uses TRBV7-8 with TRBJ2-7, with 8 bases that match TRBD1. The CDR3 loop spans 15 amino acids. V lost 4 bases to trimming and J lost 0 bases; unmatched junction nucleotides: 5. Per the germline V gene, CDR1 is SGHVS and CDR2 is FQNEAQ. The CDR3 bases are TGTGCCAGCAGCTCTTACAGGGGGAGCTCCTACGAGCAGTACTTC. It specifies CASSSYRGSSYEQYF.

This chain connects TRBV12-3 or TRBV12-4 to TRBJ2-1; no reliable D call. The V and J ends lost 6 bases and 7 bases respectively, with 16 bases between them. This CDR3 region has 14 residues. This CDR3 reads CASRSIPYWNEQFF. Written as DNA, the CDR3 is TGTGCCAGCAGGAGTATCCCTTATTGGAATGAGCAGTTCTTC.

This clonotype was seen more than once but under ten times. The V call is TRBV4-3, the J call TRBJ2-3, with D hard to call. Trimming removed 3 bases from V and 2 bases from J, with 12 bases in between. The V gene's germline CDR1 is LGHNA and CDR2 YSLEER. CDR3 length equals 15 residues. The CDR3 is CASSHAGPHTDTQYF. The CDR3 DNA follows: TGCGCCAGCAGCCACGCCGGCCCCCACACAGATACGCAGTATTTT.

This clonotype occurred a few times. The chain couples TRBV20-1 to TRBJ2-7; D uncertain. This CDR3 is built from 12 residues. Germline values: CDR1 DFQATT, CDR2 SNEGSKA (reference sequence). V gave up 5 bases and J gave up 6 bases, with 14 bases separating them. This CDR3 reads CSASALDGEQYF. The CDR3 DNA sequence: TGCAGTGCTTCGGCTCTCGACGGCGAGCAGTACTTC.

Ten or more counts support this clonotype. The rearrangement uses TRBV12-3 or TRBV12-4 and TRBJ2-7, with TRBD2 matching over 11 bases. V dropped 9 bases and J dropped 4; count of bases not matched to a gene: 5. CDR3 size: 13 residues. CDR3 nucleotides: TGTGCCAGTAGCACTAGCGGGGGATACGAGCAGTACTTC. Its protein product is CASSTSGGYEQYF.

This CDR3 is CSVQGRVMNTEAFF. CDR3 DNA sequence: TGCAGCGTTCAGGGTAGGGTTATGAACACTGAAGCTTTCTTT. The chain combines TRBV29-1 with TRBJ1-1; weak D call: TRBD1 (5 bases). In germline, CDR1 is SQVTM, CDR2 ANQGSEA. This CDR3 is built from 14 residues. V was trimmed by 5 bases and J by 0 bases, leaving 13 bases between them.

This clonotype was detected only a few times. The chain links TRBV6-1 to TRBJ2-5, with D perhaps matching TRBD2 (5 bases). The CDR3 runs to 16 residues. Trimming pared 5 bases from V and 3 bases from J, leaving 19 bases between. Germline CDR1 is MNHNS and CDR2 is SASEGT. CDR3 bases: TGTGCCAGCAGTCAATCATTACTAGGTGCCAAAGAGACCCAGTACTTC. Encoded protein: CASSQSLLGAKETQYF.

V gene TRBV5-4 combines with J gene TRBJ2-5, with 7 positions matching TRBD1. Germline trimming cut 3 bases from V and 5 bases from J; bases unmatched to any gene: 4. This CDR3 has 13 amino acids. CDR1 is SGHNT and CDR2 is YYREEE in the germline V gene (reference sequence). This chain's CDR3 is CASSWDSEETQYF. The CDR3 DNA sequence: TGTGCCAGCAGCTGGGACAGCGAGGAGACCCAGTACTTC.

CDR3 residues: CSARPGSPGNEQFF. DNA of the CDR3: TGCAGTGCTAGGCCGGGATCCCCAGGGAATGAGCAGTTCTTC. The chain combines TRBV20-1 with TRBJ2-1, with D possibly called TRBD1 or TRBD2 (5 bases each). Germline assignment: CDR1 DFQATT and CDR2 SNEGSKA (reference sequence). The germline V and J ends were trimmed by 3 bases and 7 bases, with 16 bases remaining between them. The CDR3 totals 14 residues.